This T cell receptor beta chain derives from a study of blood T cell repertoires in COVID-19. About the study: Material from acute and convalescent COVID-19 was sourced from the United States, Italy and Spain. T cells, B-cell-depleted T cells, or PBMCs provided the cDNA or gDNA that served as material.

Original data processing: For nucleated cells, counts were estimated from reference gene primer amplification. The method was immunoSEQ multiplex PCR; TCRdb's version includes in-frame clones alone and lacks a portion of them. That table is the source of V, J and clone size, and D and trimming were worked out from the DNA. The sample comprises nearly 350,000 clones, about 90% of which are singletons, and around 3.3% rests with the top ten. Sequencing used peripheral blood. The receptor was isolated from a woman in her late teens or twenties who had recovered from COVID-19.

This CDR3 is CASTSTGTGTGNTIYF. The DNA for the CDR3 is TGCGCCAGCACCTCGACCGGGACAGGGACTGGAAACACCATATATTTT. The V call is TRBV10-2, the J call TRBJ1-3; 9 bases map to TRBD1. The CDR3 spans 16 residues. Per the germline V gene, CDR1 is WSHSY and CDR2 is SAAADI. Trimming took 7 bases from V and 2 from J; bases not matched to a gene: 9.